These 23 T cell receptor beta chains came from one sample sequenced in a study of T cells in Graves' hyperthyroidism and ophthalmopathy. Amplification yielded TCR beta CDR3 regions, with RNA transcripts as the source. The primer set for the first-round RT-PCR of the TCR CDR3 was HTBI. TCRdb analysed the multiplex PCR reads with MiXCR anew, one entry per CDR3 protein. The sample has hundreds of thousands of distinct CDR3 sequences, roughly an eighth seen once; the top ten hold 28%. Material for sequencing was blood. These TCRs come from a man over 45 with Graves' ophthalmopathy.

This clonotype was observed a few times. V gene TRBV14 combines with J gene TRBJ2-1, with no clear D. The germline CDR1 and CDR2 sequences are SGHDN and FVKESK. Trimming pared 4 bases from V and 12 bases from J, leaving 10 bases between. This CDR3 is 11 amino acids long. CDR3: CASSRALTQFF. The CDR3 DNA follows: TGTGCCAGCAGCCGGGCCCTAACGCAGTTCTTC.

This chain uses TRBV19 with TRBJ2-1; 11 bases agree with TRBD2. This CDR3 region has 16 residues. In germline, CDR1 is LNHDA, CDR2 SQIVND (reference sequence). Unmatched junction bases numbered 11, after V lost 4 bases and J lost 9 bases. CDR3 in DNA: TGTGCCAGTAGTAGCGGGACTAGCGGAGGGAGGGGTGAGCAGTTCTTC. It is translated as CASSSGTSGGRGEQFF.

This clonotype came up many times. The chain has TRBV10-2 and TRBJ1-3, with D possibly TRBD1 on 5 matching bases. V lost 3 bases and J lost 0, with 9 bases in between. This CDR3 region has 15 residues. Germline loops: CDR1 WSHSY, CDR2 SAAADI. The CDR3 DNA reads TGCGCCAGCAGTGAATCAGGGAGCTCTGGAAACACCATATATTTT. Protein product: CASSESGSSGNTIYF.

This clonotype has a handful of counts. A much larger clone differs by one base, so this may be a read error. The chain joins TRBV20-1 to TRBJ2-7; the D is unclear. The germline V gene encodes CDR1 DFQATT and CDR2 SNEGSKA (reference sequence). Trimming took 5 bases from V and 3 from J, leaving 20 bases between them. This CDR3 region has 15 residues. The CDR3 DNA follows: TGCAGTGCTCTTGCCCTTGGCGGAACTCTCTACGAGCAGTACTTC. Amino acids: CSALALGGTLYEQYF.

This clonotype was seen repeatedly, ten times or more. The chain is built from TRBV6-1 and TRBJ2-7; D gene ambiguous. The CDR3 totals 14 residues. V lost 8 bases and J 4 bases, leaving 18 bases between the germline ends. Looked up from germline, CDR1 is MNHNS and CDR2 is SASEGT. The CDR3 DNA reads as TGTGCCAGCGACCCCCGACTGGGCGCGTACGAGCAGTACTTC. Its translation: CASDPRLGAYEQYF.

The rearrangement joins TRBV6-1 to TRBJ2-7; the match to TRBD2 covers 11 bases. V shed 6 bases, J shed 3 bases, and the junction held 7 bases outside the gene matches. This CDR3 comprises 15 residues. The V gene's germline CDR1 is MNHNS and CDR2 SASEGT. CDR3 protein: CASSLLAGAVYEQYF. The DNA for the CDR3 is TGTGCCAGCAGCTTACTAGCGGGAGCTGTCTACGAGCAGTACTTC.

This clonotype was detected ten times or more. The chain is built from TRBV5-1 and TRBJ2-7; 9 bases align to TRBD1. Looked up from germline, CDR1 is SGHRS and CDR2 is YFSETQ. The trim removed 5 bases at V and 3 bases at J, leaving 9 bases unmatched. The CDR3 totals 15 residues. CDR3 in DNA: TGCGCCAGCAGAGTCTCAGGGACAGGGTTCTACGAGCAGTACTTC. Its protein is CASRVSGTGFYEQYF.

This clonotype has at least ten counts. The chain recombines TRBV20-1 with TRBJ2-7, with D maybe TRBD2 (5 bases). The CDR3 has 11 amino acids. The ends were cut back, 7 bases at V and 4 bases at J, with 11 bases in the middle. Germline V gene data show CDR1 as DFQATT and CDR2 as SNEGSKA (reference sequence). CDR3: CSGGRSYEQYF. In nucleotides, the CDR3 is TGCAGTGGTGGGAGAAGTTACGAGCAGTACTTC.

Remarks on this clonotype: A much larger clone sits a single nucleotide away, making a read error possible. The rearrangement links TRBV18 to TRBJ2-3; D ambiguous. The CDR3 spans 14 residues. CDR1 is KGHSH, CDR2 LQKENI, per germline. CDR3 coding DNA: TGTGCCAGCCCACCACTCTCATTCCGTGATACGCAGTATTTT. This gives the protein CASPPLSFRDTQYF.

The chain has TRBV11-1 and TRBJ2-5, with D maybe TRBD2 (5 bases). Per germline, CDR1 SGHAT and CDR2 FQDESV (reference sequence). CDR3 length equals 13 residues. V gave up 5 bases and J gave up 9 bases, with 16 bases separating them. The CDR3 sequence is CASSPNPLRAQYF. Here the CDR3 DNA reads TGTGCCAGCAGCCCAAACCCGCTGCGGGCCCAGTACTTC.

This clonotype was counted many times. The CDR3 here is CSARETGSRFYNEQFF. The DNA of the CDR3 is TGCAGTGCTAGAGAGACAGGGAGCCGATTCTACAATGAGCAGTTCTTC. The J gene is TRBJ2-1, the V gene TRBV20-1, with TRBD1 matching over 7 bases. The CDR3 is made up of 16 amino acids. Per the germline V gene, CDR1 is DFQATT and CDR2 is SNEGSKA (reference sequence). The V and J ends lost 0 bases and 3 bases, in that order; junction bases with no gene match: 8.

This clonotype was recorded many times. This rearrangement joins TRBV5-1 to TRBJ1-6; D unresolved. The CDR3 covers 12 residues. Trimming shortened V by 4 bases and J by 7 bases, and 6 bases separated the two germline ends. The V gene's germline CDR1 is SGHRS and CDR2 YFSETQ. Written as DNA, the CDR3 is TGCGCCAGCAGCGGAGGGAATTCACCCCTCCACTTT. Translation gives CASSGGNSPLHF.

This clonotype was seen at least ten times. This chain uses TRBV28 with TRBJ1-5; a weak D match, TRBD1 (5 bases). The ends were cut back, 4 bases at V and 6 bases at J, with 19 bases in the middle. CDR1 is MDHEN and CDR2 is SYDVKM in the germline V gene. This CDR3 comprises 16 residues. DNA of the CDR3: TGTGCCAGCAGTTGGTTAATGGGGACGGCTGGTCAGCCCCAGCATTTT. Residues: CASSWLMGTAGQPQHF.

This clonotype has a count of ten or more. This chain connects TRBV3-1 to TRBJ2-1, with a possible D match to TRBD2 (6 bases). The germline V gene has CDR1 LGHDT and CDR2 YNNKEL (reference sequence). The CDR3 extends over 14 amino acids. V gave up 1 base and J gave up 5 bases, with 9 bases separating them. CDR3 sequence: CASSQGGGNNEQFF. DNA for the CDR3: TGTGCCAGCAGCCAAGGGGGAGGCAACAATGAGCAGTTCTTC.

The V and J genes are TRBV4-1 and TRBJ1-2; D gene unclear. Trimming removed 0 bases from V and 4 bases from J, with 15 bases in between. Per the germline V gene, CDR1 is MGHRA and CDR2 is YSYEKL. The CDR3 contains 16 residues. CDR3: CASSQEYGPALYGYTF. Written as DNA, the CDR3 is TGCGCCAGCAGCCAAGAGTATGGGCCGGCCCTCTATGGCTACACCTTC.

The chain recombines TRBV9 with TRBJ1-4; D might be TRBD1 (6 bases). The CDR3 totals 15 residues. With 3 bases removed from V and 7 bases from J, the gap between germline ends came to 16 bases. From germline, CDR1 is SGDLS and CDR2 YYNGEE. CDR3 sequence: CASSANIGGIEKLFF. In DNA form, the CDR3 reads TGTGCCAGCAGCGCGAATATAGGGGGGATTGAAAAACTGTTTTTT.

V usage is TRBV2 and J usage is TRBJ1-4, with D perhaps TRBD1 (5 bases). The CDR3 extends over 15 amino acids. CDR1 and CDR2 (germline): SNHLY, FYNNEI. V shed 5 bases and J shed 5 bases, with 15 bases lying between them. The DNA of the CDR3 is TGTGCCAGCAGTAATTCAGGGTTTGAGAATGAAAAACTGTTTTTT. Translation: CASSNSGFENEKLFF.

There are a few counts of this clonotype. The chain has TRBV15 and TRBJ1-4, with a possible D match to TRBD1 (6 bases). V gave up 0 bases and J gave up 5 bases, with 13 bases separating them. CDR1 is LNHNV and CDR2 is YYDKDF in the germline V gene (reference sequence). The CDR3 runs to 16 residues. CDR3 sequence (DNA): TGTGCCACCAGCAGAGATACAGGGAGGGGCAATGAAAAACTGTTTTTT. This codes for CATSRDTGRGNEKLFF.

The chain combines TRBV19 with TRBJ2-7; 8 bases agree with TRBD2. The CDR3 length is 11 residues. CDR1 LNHDA and CDR2 SQIVND come from the germline V gene (reference sequence). V gave up 10 bases and J gave up 2 bases; unmatched junction bases: 1. In nucleotides, the CDR3 is TGTGCCACGGGACTAGCCTACGAGCAGTACTTC. This encodes CATGLAYEQYF.

This clonotype occurred many times. The chain joins TRBV2 to TRBJ1-1, with D perhaps matching TRBD1 (5 bases). Trimming cost V 7 bases and J 5 bases, with 11 bases left between them. The CDR3 has 12 amino acids. CDR1 is SNHLY and CDR2 is FYNNEI in the germline V gene. The CDR3 protein is CASKEGHTEAFF. The CDR3, as DNA: TGTGCCAGCAAGGAGGGGCATACTGAAGCTTTCTTT.

This clonotype was counted a few times. This chain uses TRBV4-1 with TRBJ2-5; 9 bases align to TRBD2. CDR3 length: 15 residues. V was pared by 4 bases and J by 5 bases, with 8 bases of the junction left unmatched. Germline CDR1 and CDR2: MGHRA and YSYEKL. Written as DNA, the CDR3 is TGCGCCAGCAGCCCGGGACTAGCCAATTGGGAGACCCAGTACTTC. Translation gives CASSPGLANWETQYF.

This clonotype was detected ten times or more. The V call is TRBV6-1, the J call TRBJ2-7, with a weak D call TRBD2 (6 bases). Per germline, CDR1 MNHNS and CDR2 SASEGT. The CDR3 extends over 15 amino acids. Trimming took off 2 bases at V and 2 bases at J, with 13 bases between the two ends. The DNA of the CDR3 is TGTGCCAGCAGTGAACTAGCGCTCCGTACCTACGAGCAGTACTTC. Translated, it gives CASSELALRTYEQYF.

This clonotype was seen more than once but under ten times. This sequence joins TRBV11-2 and TRBJ1-4, with D perhaps matching TRBD1 (5 bases). Trimming removed 7 bases at V and 8 bases at J, with 14 bases between. The germline CDR1 and CDR2 sequences are SGHAT and FQNNGV. This CDR3 contains 13 residues. The CDR3 spells CASTRGGWEKLFF. The CDR3 DNA reads TGTGCCAGCACCCGGGGGGGTTGGGAAAAACTGTTTTTT.